This TCR beta chain came from a study of blood T cells in healthy people across ages. The CDR3 has 13 residues. V was cut by 8 bases and J by 2 bases, with 13 bases left in between. CDR1 and CDR2 from the germline V gene are MNHEY and SMNVEV (reference sequence). Study conclusions and caveats: There was a strong correlation between TCR beta diversity and naive T cell percentage. Researchers deemed the diversity estimates from one million T cells underestimates.

Notes on this clonotype: Its antigen is undetermined.

A minimum of 6 micrograms of total RNA was extracted per sample. Alongside a J-beta primer mix, a sample-barcoded 5' primer served in a second PCR lasting roughly 6 to 11 cycles. One entry per CDR3 protein, called by TCRdb with MiXCR from the 5' RACE reads. Among roughly 930,000 distinct CDR3 sequences listed, around 49% were seen once. This chain joins TRBV27 and TRBJ2-7; D is unresolved. The clonotype was recovered from a man aged 25 to 40 in good health. The sequenced sample was blood. CDR3 coding DNA: TGTGCCAGCGTCGGTACTATGCCCTACGAGCAGTACTTC. Translation: CASVGTMPYEQYF.